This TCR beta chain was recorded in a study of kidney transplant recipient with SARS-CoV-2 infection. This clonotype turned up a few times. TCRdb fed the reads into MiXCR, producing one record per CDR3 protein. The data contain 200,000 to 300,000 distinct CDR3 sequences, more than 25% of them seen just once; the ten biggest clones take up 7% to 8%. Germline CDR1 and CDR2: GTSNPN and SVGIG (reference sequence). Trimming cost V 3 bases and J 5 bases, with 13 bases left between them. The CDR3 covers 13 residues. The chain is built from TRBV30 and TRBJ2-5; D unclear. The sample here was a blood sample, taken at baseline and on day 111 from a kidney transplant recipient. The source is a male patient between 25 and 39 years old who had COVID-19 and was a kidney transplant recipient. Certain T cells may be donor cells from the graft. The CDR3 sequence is CAWSTTTRETQYF. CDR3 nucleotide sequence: TGTGCCTGGAGCACCACCACAAGGGAGACCCAGTACTTC. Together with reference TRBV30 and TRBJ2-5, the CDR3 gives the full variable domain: SQTIHQWPATLVQPVGSPLSLECTVEGTSNPNLYWYRQAAGRGLQLLFYSVGIGQISSEVPQNLSASRPQDRQFILSSKKLLLSDSGFYLCAWSTTTRETQYFGPGTRLLVL.